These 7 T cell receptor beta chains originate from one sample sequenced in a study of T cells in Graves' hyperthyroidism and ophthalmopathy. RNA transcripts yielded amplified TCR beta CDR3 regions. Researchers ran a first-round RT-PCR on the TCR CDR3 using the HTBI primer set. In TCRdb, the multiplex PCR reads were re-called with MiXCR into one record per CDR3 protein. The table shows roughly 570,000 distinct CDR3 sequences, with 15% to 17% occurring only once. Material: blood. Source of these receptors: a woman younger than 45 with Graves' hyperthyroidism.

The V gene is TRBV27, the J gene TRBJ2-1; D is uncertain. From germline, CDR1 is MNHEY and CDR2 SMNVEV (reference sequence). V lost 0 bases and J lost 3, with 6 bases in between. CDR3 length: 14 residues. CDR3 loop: CASSLSVYYNEQFF. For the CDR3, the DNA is TGTGCCAGCAGTTTATCTGTCTACTACAATGAGCAGTTCTTC.

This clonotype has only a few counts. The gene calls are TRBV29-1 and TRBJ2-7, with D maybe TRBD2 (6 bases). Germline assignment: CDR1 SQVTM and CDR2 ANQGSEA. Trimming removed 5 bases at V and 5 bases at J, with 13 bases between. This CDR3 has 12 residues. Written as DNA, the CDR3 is TGCAGCGTTCTATGGGGAGGCCACGAGCAGTACTTC. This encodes CSVLWGGHEQYF.

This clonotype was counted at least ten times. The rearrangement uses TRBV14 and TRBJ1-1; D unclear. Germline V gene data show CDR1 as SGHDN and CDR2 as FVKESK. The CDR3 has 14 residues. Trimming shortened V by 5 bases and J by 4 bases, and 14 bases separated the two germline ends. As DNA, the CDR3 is TGTGCCAGCAGCACGGATCCGGTGATCACTGAAGCTTTCTTT. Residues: CASSTDPVITEAFF.

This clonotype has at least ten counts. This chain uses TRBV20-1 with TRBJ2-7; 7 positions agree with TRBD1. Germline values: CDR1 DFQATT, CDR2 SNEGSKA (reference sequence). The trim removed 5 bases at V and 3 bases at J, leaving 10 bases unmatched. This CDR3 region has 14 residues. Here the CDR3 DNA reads TGCAGTGCTGACCAGACAGGGCCCAACTACGAGCAGTACTTC. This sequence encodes CSADQTGPNYEQYF.

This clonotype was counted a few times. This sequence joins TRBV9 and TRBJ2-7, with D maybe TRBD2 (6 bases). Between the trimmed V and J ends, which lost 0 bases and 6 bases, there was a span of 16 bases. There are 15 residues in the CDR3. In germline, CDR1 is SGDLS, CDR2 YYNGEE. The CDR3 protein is CASSVAGVGYAEQYF. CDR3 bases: TGTGCCAGCAGCGTAGCGGGGGTGGGATACGCCGAGCAGTACTTC.

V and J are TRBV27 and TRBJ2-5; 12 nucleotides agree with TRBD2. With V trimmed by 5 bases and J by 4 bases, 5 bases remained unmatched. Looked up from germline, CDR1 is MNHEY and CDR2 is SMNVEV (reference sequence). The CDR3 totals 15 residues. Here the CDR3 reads CASSPTSGRGETQYF. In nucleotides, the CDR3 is TGTGCCAGCAGTCCGACTAGCGGGAGAGGAGAGACCCAGTACTTC.

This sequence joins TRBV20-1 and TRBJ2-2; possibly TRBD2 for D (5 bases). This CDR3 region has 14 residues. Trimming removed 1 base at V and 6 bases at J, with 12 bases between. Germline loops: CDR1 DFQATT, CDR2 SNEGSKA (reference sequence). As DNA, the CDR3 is TGCAGTGCTAGAGTTAGGGAGTTTCCCGGGGAGCTGTTTTTT. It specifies CSARVREFPGELFF.